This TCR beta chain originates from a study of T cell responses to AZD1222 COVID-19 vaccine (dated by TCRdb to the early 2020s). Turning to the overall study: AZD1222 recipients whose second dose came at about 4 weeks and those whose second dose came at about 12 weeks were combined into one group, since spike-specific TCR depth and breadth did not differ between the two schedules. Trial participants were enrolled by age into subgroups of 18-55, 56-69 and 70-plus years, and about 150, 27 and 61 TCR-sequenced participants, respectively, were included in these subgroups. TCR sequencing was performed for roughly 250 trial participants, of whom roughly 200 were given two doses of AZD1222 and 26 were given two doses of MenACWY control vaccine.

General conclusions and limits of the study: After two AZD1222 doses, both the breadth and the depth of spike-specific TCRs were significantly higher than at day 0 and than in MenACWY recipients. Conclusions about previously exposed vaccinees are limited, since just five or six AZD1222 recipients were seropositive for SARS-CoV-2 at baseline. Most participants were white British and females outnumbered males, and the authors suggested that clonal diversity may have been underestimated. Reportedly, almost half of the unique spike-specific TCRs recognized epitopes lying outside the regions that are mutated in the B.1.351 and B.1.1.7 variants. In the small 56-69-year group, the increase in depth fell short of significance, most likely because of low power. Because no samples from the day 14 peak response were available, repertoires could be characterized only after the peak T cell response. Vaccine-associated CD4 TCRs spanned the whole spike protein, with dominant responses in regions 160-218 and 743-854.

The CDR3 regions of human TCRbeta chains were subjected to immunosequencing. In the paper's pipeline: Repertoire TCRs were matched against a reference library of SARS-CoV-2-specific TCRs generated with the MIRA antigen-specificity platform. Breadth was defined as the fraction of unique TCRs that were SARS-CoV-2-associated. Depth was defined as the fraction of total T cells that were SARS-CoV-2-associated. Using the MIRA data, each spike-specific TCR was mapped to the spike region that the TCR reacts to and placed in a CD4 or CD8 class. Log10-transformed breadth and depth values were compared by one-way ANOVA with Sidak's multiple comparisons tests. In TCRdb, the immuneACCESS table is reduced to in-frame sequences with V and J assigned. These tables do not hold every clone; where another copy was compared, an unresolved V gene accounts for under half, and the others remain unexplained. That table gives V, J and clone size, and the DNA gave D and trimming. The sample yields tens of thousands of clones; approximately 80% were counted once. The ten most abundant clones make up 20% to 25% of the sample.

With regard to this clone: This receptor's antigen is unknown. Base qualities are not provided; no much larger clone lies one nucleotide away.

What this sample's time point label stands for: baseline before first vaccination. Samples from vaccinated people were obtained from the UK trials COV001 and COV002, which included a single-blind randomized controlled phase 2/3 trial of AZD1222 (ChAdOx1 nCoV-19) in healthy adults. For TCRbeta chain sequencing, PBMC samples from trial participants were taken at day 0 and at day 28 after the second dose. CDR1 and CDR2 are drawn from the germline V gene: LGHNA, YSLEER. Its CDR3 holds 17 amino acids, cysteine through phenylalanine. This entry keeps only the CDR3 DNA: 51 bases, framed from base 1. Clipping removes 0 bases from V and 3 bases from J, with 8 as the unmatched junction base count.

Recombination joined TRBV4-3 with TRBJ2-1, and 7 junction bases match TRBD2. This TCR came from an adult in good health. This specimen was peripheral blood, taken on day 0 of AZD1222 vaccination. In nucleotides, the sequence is TGCGCCAGCAGCCAAGACTCCCGGGGGGTAAGCTACAATGAGCAGTTCTTC. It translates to CASSQDSRGVSYNEQFF.